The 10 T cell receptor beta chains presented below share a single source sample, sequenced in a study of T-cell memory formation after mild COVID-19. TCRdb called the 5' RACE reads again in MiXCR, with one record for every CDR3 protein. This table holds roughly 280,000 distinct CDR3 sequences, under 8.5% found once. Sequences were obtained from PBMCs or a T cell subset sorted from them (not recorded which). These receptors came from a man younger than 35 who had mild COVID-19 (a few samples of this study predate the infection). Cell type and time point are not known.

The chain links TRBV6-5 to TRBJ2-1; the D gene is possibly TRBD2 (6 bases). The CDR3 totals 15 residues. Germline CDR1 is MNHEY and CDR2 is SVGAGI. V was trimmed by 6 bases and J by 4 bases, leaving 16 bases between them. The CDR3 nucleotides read TGTGCCAGCAGCTGGGGTCGGGGGTCTTACAATGAGCAGTTCTTC. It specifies CASSWGRGSYNEQFF.

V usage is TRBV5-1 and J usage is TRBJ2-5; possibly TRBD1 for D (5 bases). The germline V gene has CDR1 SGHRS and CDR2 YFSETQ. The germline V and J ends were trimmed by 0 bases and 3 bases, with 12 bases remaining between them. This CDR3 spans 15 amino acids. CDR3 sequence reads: CASSLGQTREETQYF. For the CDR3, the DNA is TGCGCCAGCAGCTTGGGACAGACGAGAGAAGAGACCCAGTACTTC.

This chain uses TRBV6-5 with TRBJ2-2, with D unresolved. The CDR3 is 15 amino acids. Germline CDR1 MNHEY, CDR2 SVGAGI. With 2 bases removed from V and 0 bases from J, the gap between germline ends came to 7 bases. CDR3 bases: TGTGCCAGCAGTTACCGGCAGGCGAACACCGGGGAGCTGTTTTTT. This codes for CASSYRQANTGELFF.

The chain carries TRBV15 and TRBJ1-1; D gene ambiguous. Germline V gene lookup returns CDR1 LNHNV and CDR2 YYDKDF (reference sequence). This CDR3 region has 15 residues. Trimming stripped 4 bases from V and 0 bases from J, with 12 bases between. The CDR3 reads CATSIEIDLNTEAFF. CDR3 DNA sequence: TGTGCCACCAGCATAGAAATTGATTTGAACACTGAAGCTTTCTTT. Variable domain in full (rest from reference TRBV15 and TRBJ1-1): DAMVIQNPRYQVTQFGKPVTLSCSQTLNHNVMYWYQQKSSQAPKLLFHYYDKDFNNEADTPDNFQSRRPNTSFCFLDIRSPGLGDTAMYLCATSIEIDLNTEAFFGQGTRLTVV.

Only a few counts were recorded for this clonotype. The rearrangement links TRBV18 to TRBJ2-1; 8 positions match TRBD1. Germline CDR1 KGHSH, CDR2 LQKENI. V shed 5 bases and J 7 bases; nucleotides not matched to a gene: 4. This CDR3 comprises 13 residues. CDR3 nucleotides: TGTGCCAGCTCATCGACAGGGGTGAATGAGCAGTTCTTC. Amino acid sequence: CASSSTGVNEQFF.

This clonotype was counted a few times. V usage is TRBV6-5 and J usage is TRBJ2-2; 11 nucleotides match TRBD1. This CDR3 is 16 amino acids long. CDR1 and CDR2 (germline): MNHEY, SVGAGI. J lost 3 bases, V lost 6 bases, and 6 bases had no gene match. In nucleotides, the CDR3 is TGTGCCAGCAGGGGGGACAGGGGGAGGTACACCGGGGAGCTGTTTTTT. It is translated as CASRGDRGRYTGELFF.

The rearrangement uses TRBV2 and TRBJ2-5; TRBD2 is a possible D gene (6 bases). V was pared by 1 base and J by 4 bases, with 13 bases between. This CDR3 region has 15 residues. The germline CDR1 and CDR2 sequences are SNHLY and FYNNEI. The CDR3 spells CASSEEGVGGETQYF. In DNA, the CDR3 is TGTGCCAGCAGTGAAGAAGGGGTGGGAGGAGAGACCCAGTACTTC.

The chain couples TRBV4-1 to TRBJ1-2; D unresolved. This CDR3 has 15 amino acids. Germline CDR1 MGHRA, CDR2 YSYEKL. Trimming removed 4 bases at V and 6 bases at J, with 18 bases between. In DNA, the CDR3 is TGCGCCAGCAGCCCTTTGAATAGTAACCCACATGGCTACACCTTC. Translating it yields CASSPLNSNPHGYTF.

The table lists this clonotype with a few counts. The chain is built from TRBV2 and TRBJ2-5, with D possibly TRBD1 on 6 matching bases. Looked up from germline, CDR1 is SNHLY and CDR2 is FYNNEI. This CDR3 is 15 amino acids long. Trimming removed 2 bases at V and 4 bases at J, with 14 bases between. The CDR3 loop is CASSELAGTSETQYF. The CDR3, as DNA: TGTGCCAGCAGTGAACTCGCTGGGACATCAGAGACCCAGTACTTC.

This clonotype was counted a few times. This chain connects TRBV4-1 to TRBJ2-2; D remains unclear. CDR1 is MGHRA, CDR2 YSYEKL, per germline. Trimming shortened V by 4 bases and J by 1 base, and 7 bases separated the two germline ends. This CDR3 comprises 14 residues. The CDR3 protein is CASSPALNTGELFF. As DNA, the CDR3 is TGCGCCAGCAGCCCCGCCCTGAACACCGGGGAGCTGTTTTTT.